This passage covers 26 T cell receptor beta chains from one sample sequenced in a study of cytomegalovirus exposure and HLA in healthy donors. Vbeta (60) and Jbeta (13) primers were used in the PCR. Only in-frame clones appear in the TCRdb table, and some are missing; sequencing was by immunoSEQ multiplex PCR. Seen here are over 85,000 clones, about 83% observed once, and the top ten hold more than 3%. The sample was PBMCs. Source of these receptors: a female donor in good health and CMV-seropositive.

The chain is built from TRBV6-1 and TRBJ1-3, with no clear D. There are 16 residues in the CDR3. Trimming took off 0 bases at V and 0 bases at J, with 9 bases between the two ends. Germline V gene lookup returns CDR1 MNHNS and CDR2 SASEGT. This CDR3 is CASSEAVAASGNTIYF. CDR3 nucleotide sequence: TGTGCCAGCAGTGAAGCTGTAGCAGCCTCTGGAAACACCATATATTTT.

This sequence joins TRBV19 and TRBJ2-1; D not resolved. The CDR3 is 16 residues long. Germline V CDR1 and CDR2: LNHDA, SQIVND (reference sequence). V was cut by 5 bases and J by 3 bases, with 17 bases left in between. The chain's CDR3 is CASSLLRRQLYNEQFF. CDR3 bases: TGTGCCAGTAGTCTACTACGACGGCAGCTCTACAATGAGCAGTTCTTC.

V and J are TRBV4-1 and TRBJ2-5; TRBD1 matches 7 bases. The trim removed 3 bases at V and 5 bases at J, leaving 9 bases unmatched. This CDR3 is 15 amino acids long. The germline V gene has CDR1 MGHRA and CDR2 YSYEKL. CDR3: CASSQTGTRLETQYF. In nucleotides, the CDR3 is TGCGCCAGCAGCCAGACAGGGACGAGATTGGAGACCCAGTACTTC.

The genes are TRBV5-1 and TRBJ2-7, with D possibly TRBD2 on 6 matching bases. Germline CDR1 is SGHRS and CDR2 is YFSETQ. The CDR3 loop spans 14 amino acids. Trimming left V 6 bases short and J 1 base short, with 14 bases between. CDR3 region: CASTGGGLSYEQYF. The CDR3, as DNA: TGCGCCAGCACCGGGGGAGGTCTTTCCTACGAGCAGTACTTC.

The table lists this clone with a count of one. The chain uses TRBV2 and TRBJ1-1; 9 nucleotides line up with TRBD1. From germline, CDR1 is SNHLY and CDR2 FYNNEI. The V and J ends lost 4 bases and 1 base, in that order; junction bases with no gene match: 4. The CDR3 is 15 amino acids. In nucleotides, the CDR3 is TGTGCCAGCAGTGCTACAGGGGGCCCGAACACTGAAGCTTTCTTT. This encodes CASSATGGPNTEAFF.

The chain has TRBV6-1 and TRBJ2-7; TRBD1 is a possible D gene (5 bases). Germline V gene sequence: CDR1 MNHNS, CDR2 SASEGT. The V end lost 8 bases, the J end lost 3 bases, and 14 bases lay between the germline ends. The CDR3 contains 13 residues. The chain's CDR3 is CASELGEVYEQYF. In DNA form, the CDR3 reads TGTGCCAGCGAGTTAGGGGAAGTCTACGAGCAGTACTTC.

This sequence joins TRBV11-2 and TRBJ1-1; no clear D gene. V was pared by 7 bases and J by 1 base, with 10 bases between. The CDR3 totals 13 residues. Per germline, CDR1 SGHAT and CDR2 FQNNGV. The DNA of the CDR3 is TGTGCCAGCACCCTCTTGTGGAACACTGAAGCTTTCTTT. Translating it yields CASTLLWNTEAFF.

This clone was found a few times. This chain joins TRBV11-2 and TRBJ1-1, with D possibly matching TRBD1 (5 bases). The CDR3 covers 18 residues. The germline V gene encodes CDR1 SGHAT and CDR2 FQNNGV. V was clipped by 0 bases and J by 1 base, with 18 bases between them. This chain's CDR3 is CASSLDLIRRGANTEAFF. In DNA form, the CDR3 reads TGTGCCAGCAGCTTAGATCTAATAAGGAGGGGTGCGAACACTGAAGCTTTCTTT.

CDR3 in amino acids: CARSRSGRAGNTGELFF. The CDR3, as DNA: TGTGCCAGAAGCCGTAGCGGGAGGGCCGGTAACACCGGGGAGCTGTTTTTT. The rearrangement links TRBV5-3 to TRBJ2-2, with 11 bases aligning to TRBD2. TRBV5-3 is placed among ORFs of uncertain function. This CDR3 is 17 amino acids long. J lost 2 bases, V lost 4 bases, and 7 bases had no gene match.

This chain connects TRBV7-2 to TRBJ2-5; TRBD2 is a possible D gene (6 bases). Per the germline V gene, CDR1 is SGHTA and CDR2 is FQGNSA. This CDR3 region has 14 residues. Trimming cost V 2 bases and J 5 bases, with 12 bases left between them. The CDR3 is CASSLRGFGETQYF. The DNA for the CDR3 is TGTGCCAGCAGCTTACGGGGGTTCGGGGAGACCCAGTACTTC. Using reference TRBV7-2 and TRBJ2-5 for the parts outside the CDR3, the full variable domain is GAGVSQSPSNKVTEKGKDVELRCDPISGHTALYWYRQSLGQGLEFLIYFQGNSAPDKSGLPSDRFSAERTGGSVSTLTIQRTQQEDSAVYLCASSLRGFGETQYFGPGTRLLVL.

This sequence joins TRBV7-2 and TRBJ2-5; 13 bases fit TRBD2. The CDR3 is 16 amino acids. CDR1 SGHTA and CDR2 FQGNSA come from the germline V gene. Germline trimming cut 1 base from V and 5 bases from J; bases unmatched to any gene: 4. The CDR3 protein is CASSLVTSGGGETQYF. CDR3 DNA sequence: TGTGCCAGCAGCTTAGTTACTAGCGGGGGGGGCGAGACCCAGTACTTC.

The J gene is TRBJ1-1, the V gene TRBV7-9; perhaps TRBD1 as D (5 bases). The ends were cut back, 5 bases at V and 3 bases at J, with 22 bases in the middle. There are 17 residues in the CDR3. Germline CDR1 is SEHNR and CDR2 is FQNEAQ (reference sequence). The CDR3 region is CASSPTVDRMRDTEAFF. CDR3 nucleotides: TGTGCCAGCAGCCCCACCGTAGACAGAATGAGAGACACTGAAGCTTTCTTT.

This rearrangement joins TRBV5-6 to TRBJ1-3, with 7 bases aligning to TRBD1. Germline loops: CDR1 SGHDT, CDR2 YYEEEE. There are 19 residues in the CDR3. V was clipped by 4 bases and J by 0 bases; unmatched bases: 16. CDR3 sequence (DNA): TGTGCCAGCAGCGCGAAGACAGGGACAACCGGAGACTCTGGAAACACCATATATTTT. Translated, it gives CASSAKTGTTGDSGNTIYF.

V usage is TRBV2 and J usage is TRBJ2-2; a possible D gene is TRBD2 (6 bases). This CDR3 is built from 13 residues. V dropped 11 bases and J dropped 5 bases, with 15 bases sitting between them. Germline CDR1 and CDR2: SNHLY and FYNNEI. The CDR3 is CAGSGTLTGELFF. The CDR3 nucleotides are TGTGCCGGCTCCGGGACTTTAACCGGGGAGCTGTTTTTT.

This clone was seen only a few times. The CDR3 loop is CASSLEGATNEKLFF. The CDR3 DNA sequence: TGTGCCAGCAGCTTGGAAGGGGCAACTAATGAAAAACTGTTTTTT. The genes are TRBV5-5 and TRBJ1-4; D may be TRBD1 (5 bases). The CDR3 is 15 residues long. Trimming pared 0 bases from V and 0 bases from J, leaving 6 bases between. CDR1 and CDR2 from the germline V gene are SGHKS and YYEKEE (reference sequence).

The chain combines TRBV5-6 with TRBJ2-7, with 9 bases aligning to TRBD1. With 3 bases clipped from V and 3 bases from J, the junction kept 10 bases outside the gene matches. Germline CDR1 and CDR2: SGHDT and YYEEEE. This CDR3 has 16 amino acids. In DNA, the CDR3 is TGTGCCAGCAGCTGGGGTCCCGGGACAGGGATCTACGAGCAGTACTTC. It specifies CASSWGPGTGIYEQYF.

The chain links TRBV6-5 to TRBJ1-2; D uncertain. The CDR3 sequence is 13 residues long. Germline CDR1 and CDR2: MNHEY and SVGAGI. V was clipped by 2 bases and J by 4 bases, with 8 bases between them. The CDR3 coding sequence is TGTGCCAGCAGTTACACCAGTGGCTATGGCTACACCTTC. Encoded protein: CASSYTSGYGYTF.

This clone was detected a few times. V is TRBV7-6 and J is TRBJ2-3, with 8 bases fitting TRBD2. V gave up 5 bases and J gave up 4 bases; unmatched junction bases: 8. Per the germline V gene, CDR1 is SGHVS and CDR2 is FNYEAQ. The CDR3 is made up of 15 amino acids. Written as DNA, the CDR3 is TGTGCCAGCAGCGCCGACGGGGGGGCCGCAGATACGCAGTATTTT. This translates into CASSADGGAADTQYF.

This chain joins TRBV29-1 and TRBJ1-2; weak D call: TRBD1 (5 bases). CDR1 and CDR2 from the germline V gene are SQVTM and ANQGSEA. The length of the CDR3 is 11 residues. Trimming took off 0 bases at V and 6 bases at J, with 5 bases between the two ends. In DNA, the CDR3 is TGCAGCGTTGAAGACAGGGATGGCTACACCTTC. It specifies CSVEDRDGYTF.

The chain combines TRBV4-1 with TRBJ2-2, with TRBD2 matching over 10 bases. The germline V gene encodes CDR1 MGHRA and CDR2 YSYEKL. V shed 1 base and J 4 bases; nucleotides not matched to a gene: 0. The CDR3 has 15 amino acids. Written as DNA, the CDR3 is TGCGCCAGCAGCCAAGGGACTAGCGGCACCGGGGAGCTGTTTTTT. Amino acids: CASSQGTSGTGELFF.

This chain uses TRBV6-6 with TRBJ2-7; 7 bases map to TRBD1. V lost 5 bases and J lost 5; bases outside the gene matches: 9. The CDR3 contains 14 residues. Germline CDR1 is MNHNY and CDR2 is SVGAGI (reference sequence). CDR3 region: CASSTHRGGNEQYF. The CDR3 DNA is TGTGCCAGCAGTACCCACAGGGGTGGGAACGAGCAGTACTTC.

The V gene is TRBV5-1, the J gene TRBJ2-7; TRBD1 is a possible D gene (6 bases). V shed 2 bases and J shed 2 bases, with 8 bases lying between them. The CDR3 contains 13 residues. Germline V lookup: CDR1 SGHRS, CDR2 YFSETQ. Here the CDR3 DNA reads TGCGCCAGCAGCTTTGGGACAACCTACGAGCAGTACTTC. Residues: CASSFGTTYEQYF. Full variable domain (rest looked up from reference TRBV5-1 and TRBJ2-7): KAGVTQTPRYLIKTRGQQVTLSCSPISGHRSVSWYQQTPGQGLQFLFEYFSETQRNKGNFPGRFSGRQFSNSRSEMNVSTLELGDSALYLCASSFGTTYEQYFGPGTRLTVT.

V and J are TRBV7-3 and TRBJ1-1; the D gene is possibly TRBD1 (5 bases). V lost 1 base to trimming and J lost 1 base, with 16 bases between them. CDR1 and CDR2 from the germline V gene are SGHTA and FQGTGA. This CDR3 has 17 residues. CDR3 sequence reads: CASSLSGGIGPNTEAFF. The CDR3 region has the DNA TGTGCCAGCAGCTTAAGCGGGGGGATAGGGCCGAACACTGAAGCTTTCTTT. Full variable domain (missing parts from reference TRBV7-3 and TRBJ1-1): GAGVSQTPSNKVTEKGKYVELRCDPISGHTALYWYRQSLGQGPEFLIYFQGTGAADDSGLPNDRFFAVRPEGSVSTLKIQRTERGDSAVYLCASSLSGGIGPNTEAFFGQGTRLTVV.

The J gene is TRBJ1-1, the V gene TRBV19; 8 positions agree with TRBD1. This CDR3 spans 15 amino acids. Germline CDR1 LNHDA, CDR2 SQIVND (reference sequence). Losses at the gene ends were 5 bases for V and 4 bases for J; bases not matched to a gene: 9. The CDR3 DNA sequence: TGTGCCAGTAGTCCTCCCCCGACAGGGGTCACTGAAGCTTTCTTT. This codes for CASSPPPTGVTEAFF.

The chain's CDR3 is CASSTLAGYWNTEAFF. CDR3 DNA: TGTGCCAGTAGTACACTGGCGGGATATTGGAACACTGAAGCTTTCTTT. The rearrangement joins TRBV19 to TRBJ1-1; D not certain. V gave up 4 bases and J gave up 1 base, with 16 bases separating them. The CDR3 length is 16 residues. Germline-derived CDR1 and CDR2 are LNHDA and SQIVND (reference sequence). The full variable domain, in which reference TRBV19 and TRBJ1-1 provide the parts outside the CDR3, is DGGITQSPKYLFRKEGQNVTLSCEQNLNHDAMYWYRQDPGQGLRLIYYSQIVNDFQKGDIAEGYSVSREKKESFPLTVTSAQKNPTAFYLCASSTLAGYWNTEAFFGQGTRLTVV.

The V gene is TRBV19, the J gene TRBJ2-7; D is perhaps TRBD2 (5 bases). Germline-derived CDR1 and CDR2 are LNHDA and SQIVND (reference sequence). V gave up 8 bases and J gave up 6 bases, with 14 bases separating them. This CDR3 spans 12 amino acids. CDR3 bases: TGTGCCAGTGGGCACTCGGGGAGCGAGCAGTACTTC. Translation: CASGHSGSEQYF.